This T cell receptor (beta chain) was sequenced in a study of regulatory T cells in long-lasting Graves disease. The wider study: Persistent cases took antithyroid drugs over 5 years and stayed TSH receptor antibody positive. Study findings and constraints: Persistent disease preferred TRBV28, TRBJ1-2 and TRBJ2-5; new disease, TRBV20-1 and TRBJ2-1.

Sample time point: persistent/refractory GD, antithyroid drugs over 5 years with positive TRAb. RNA isolated from PBMCs was used to make the TCR library. Around 8.2 milliliters of peripheral blood went into EDTA tubes. TCR beta libraries were built with iRepertoire HTBI primers and Arm-PCR of CDR3 regions. In the study's own analysis: Sample data revealed 60 to 80 TRBV and 14 TRBJ segments. TCRdb processed the multiplex PCR reads anew with MiXCR; each CDR3 protein has one entry. These V and J calls derive from TCRdb rather than the authors' analysis. The sample shows hundreds of thousands of distinct CDR3 sequences, roughly 23% of them seen only once. The table lists this clonotype with many counts. Its antigen is not identified. Germline V CDR1 and CDR2: MDHEN, SYDVKM. The CDR3 has 14 residues. V gave up 7 bases and J gave up 1 base, with 11 bases separating them.

The TCR sequence derives from a female donor with Graves disease. The rearrangement joins TRBV28 to TRBJ2-4; tentative D call: TRBD2 (5 bases). The sample consisted of peripheral blood mononuclear cells (PBMCs), taken when the disease was refractory, from a patient treated with antithyroid drugs. The CDR3 DNA is TGTGCCAGCAACGAGGGAACGGCCAAAAACATTCAGTACTTC. Translating gives CASNEGTAKNIQYF. The full variable domain, in which reference TRBV28 and TRBJ2-4 provide the parts outside the CDR3, is DVKVTQSSRYLVKRTGEKVFLECVQDMDHENMFWYRQDPGLGLRLIYFSYDVKMKEKGDIPEGYSVSREKKERFSLILESASTNQTSMYLCASNEGTAKNIQYFGAGTRLSVL.